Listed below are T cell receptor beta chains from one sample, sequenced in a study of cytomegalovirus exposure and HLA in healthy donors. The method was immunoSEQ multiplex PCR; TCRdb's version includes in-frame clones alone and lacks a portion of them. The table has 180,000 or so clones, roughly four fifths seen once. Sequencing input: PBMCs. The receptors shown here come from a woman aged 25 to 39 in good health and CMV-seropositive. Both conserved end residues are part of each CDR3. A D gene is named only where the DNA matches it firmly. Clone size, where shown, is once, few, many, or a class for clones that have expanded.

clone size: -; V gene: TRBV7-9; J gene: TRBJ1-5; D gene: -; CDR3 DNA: TGTGCCAGCAGCTTTGCAGGTCTCAATCAGCCCCAGCATTTT; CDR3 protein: CASSFAGLNQPQHF
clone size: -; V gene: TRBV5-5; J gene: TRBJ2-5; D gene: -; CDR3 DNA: TGTGCCAGCAGCACAGGGACACCGCAAGAGACCCAGTACTTC; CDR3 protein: CASSTGTPQETQYF
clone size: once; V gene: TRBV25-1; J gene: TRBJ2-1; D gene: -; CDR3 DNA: TGTGCCAGCACCTCGGGGTTCCCCTACAATGAGCAGTTCTTC; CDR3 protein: CASTSGFPYNEQFF
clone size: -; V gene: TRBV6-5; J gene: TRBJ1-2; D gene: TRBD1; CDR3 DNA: TGTGCCAGCAGTCTTTGGACAGGGGAAGGCTACACCTTC; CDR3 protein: CASSLWTGEGYTF
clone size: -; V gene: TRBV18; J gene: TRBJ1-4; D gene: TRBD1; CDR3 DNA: TGTGCCAGCTCACCACGAGTTCAAGGGACAGCACATGAAAAACTGTTTTTT; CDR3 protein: CASSPRVQGTAHEKLFF
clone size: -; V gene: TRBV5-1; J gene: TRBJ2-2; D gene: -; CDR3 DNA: TGCGCCAGCAGCTTGGTTCTTTCCAACACCGGGGAGCTGTTTTTT; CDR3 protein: CASSLVLSNTGELFF
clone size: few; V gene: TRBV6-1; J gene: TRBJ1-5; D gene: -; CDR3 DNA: TGTGCCAGCAGTGACGGCCAGGCGATACGGCCCCAGCATTTT; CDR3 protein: CASSDGQAIRPQHF
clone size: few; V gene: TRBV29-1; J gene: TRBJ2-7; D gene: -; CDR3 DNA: TGCAGCGTGCCTAGGGGTGGTCAGAACTACGAGCAGTACTTC; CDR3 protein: CSVPRGGQNYEQYF
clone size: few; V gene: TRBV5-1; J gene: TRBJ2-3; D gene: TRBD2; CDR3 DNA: TGCGCCAGCAGCCCCAAAGCGGGGGGGCGGGATACGCAGTATTTT; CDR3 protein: CASSPKAGGRDTQYF
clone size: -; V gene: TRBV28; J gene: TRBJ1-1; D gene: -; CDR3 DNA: TGTGCCAGCAGCCACGACTTTAACACTGAAGCTTTCTTT; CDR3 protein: CASSHDFNTEAFF
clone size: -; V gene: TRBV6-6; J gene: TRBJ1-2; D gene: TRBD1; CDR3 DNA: TGTGCCAGCAGTTACGGACAGGGGGACTATGGCTACACCTTC; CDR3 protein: CASSYGQGDYGYTF
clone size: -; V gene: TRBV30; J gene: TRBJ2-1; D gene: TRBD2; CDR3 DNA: TGTGCCTGGAGTGATCTAGCGGGAGGGCCAAATGAGCAGTTCTTC; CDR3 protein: CAWSDLAGGPNEQFF
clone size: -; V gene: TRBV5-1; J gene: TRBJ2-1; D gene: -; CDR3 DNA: TGCGCCAGCGGATTCTCTAGCGAGACCTACAATGAGCAGTTCTTC; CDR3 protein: CASGFSSETYNEQFF
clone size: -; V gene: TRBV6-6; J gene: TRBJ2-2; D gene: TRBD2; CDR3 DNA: TGTGCCAGCAGGCCCCTAGCGGAAGTTAACACCGGGGAGCTGTTTTTT; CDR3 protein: CASRPLAEVNTGELFF
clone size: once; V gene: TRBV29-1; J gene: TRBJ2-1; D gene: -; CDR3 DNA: TGCATGGTCGGGAGCTCCTACAATGAGCAGTTCTTC; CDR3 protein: CMVGSSYNEQFF
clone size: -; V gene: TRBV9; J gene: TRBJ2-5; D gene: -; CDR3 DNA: TGTGCCAGCAGCGTAGTGGGGAGCCGGGGGGAGACCCAGTACTTC; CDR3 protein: CASSVVGSRGETQYF
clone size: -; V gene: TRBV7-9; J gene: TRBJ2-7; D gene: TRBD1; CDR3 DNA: TGTGCCAGCAGCTTACTCAAGGTTGCGGACAGGGTTTACGAGCAGTACTTC; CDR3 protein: CASSLLKVADRVYEQYF
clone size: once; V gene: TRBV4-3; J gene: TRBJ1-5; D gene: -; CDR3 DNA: TGCGCCAGCAGCCAAGAAGCAGGGTATCAGCCCCAGCATTTT; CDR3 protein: CASSQEAGYQPQHF
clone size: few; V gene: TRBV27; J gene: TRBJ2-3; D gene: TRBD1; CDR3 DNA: TGTGCCAGCAGTTTAACGACAGGGGGGGCAGATACGCAGTATTTT; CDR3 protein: CASSLTTGGADTQYF
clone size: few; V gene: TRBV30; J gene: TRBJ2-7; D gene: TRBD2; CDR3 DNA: TGTGCCTGGAGTAAAATCCGGCGGGAGGGCCGGTACGAGCAGTACTTC; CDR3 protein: CAWSKIRREGRYEQYF
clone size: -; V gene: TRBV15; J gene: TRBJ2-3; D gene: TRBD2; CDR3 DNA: TGTGCCACAAGACCGGGACTAGCGATATATACGCAGTATTTT; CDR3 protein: CATRPGLAIYTQYF
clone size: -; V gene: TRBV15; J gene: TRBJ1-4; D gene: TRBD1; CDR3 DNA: TGTGCCACCAGCAGGACAGGGATTTCAACTAATGAAAAACTGTTTTTT; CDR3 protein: CATSRTGISTNEKLFF
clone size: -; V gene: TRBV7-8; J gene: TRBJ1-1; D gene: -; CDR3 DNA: TGTGCCAGCAGCCCTATCCGCGGCAGGACACTAACTGAAGCTTTCTTT; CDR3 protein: CASSPIRGRTLTEAFF
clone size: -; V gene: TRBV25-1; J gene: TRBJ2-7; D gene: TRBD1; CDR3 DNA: TGTGCCAGCAGTGAAGACAGGGGGGTCTACGAGCAGTACTTC; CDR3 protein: CASSEDRGVYEQYF
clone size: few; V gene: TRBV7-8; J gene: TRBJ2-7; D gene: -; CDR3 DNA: TGTGCCAGCAGCTCACCACAGGAAGGACAGCCCAACTCCTACGAGCAGTACTTC; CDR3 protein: CASSSPQEGQPNSYEQYF
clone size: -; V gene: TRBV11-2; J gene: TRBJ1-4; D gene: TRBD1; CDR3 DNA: TGTGCCAGCAGCTTAGCGGGGACAGAGACGAATAAGGATGAAAAACTGTTTTTT; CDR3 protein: CASSLAGTETNKDEKLFF
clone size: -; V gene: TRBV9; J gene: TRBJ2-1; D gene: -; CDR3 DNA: TGTGCCAGCAGCGGGACAGTCCCTTACAATGAGCAGTTCTTC; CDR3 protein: CASSGTVPYNEQFF
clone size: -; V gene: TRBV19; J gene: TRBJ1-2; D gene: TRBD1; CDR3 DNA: TGTGCCAGTACTCGGGACAGGCTTCCTATTTATGGCTACACCTTC; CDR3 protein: CASTRDRLPIYGYTF
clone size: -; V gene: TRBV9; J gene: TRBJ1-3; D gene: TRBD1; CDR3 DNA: TGTGCCAGCAGCGCCGGGACAGGGATCGGAAACACCATATATTTT; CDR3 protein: CASSAGTGIGNTIYF
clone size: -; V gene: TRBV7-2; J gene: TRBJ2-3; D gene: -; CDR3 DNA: TGTGCCAGCAGCTTCTCGACTGGCACAGATACGCAGTATTTT; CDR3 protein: CASSFSTGTDTQYF
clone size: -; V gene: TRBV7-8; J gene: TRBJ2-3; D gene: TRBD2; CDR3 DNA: TGTGCCAGCAGCCAAACTAGCGGGAGGGCAGATACGCAGTATTTT; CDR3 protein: CASSQTSGRADTQYF
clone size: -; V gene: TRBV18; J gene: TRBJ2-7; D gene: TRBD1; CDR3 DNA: TGTGCCAGCTCACTGACAGGGGGCGCAGCTACCGCCTCCTACGAGCAGTACTTC; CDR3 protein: CASSLTGGAATASYEQYF
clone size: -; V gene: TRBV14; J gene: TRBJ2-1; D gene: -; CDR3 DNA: TGTGCCAGCAGCCAAGTGGTGGGGGCAGTAAGATACAATGAGCAGTTCTTC; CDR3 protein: CASSQVVGAVRYNEQFF
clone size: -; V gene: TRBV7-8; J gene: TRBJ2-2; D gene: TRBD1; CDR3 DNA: TGTGCCAGCAGCCAGCGGACAGGGCAAACCGGGGAGCTGTTTTTT; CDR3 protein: CASSQRTGQTGELFF
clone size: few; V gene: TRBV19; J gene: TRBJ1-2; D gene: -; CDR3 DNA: TGTGCCAGTAGTATAGATCTGGACAGCCGGTGGGGGGGCGGCTACACCTTC; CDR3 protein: CASSIDLDSRWGGGYTF
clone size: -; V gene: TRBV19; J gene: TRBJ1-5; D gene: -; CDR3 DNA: TGTGCCAGTAGTAATCTCGGTCGGCCAGACCGAGGGCCCCAGCATTTT; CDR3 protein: CASSNLGRPDRGPQHF
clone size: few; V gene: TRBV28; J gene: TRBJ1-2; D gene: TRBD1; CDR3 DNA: TGTGCCAGCGGGACAGTCAAAAACTATGGCTACACCTTC; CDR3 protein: CASGTVKNYGYTF
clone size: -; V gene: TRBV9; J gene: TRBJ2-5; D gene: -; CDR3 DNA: TGTGCCAGCAGTCGCTCCCAGGGTGGCGAGACCCAGTACTTC; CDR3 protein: CASSRSQGGETQYF
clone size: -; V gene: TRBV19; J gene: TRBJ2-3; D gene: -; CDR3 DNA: TGTGCCAGCCGCCGGGACTCCACAGATACGCAGTATTTT; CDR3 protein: CASRRDSTDTQYF
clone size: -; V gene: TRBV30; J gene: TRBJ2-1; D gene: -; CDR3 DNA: TGTGCCTGGGCCCAGGGTAGCACAAATGAGCAGTTCTTC; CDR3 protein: CAWAQGSTNEQFF